Sequencing of this T cell receptor beta chain was carried out in a study of a mutant IDH1 vaccine in newly diagnosed glioma. A note on this clone: The antigen remains undetermined.

The table came from immunoSEQ multiplex PCR; TCRdb's copy has only in-frame clones and leaves some out. In the table there are 35,000 to 45,000 clones, over 75% of which are singletons. The CDR3 is 13 amino acids. Trimming removed 1 base at V and 2 bases at J, with 8 bases between. Per germline, CDR1 GTSNPN and CDR2 SVGIG (reference sequence). As for time point: week 35, safety follow-up. Topical imiquimod accompanied each vaccine dose, which consisted of 300 ug of mutant IDH1 20-mer peptide. The TCR sequence derives from a man aged 35 to 55 with glioma. This sequence joins TRBV30 and TRBJ1-2, with TRBD1 as a possible D gene (6 bases). The source was PBMCs, collected from a glioma patient whose treatment included an IDH1 peptide vaccine. The CDR3 is CAWSGGGNYGYTF. In nucleotides, the CDR3 is TGTGCCTGGAGTGGCGGGGGCAACTATGGCTACACCTTC.